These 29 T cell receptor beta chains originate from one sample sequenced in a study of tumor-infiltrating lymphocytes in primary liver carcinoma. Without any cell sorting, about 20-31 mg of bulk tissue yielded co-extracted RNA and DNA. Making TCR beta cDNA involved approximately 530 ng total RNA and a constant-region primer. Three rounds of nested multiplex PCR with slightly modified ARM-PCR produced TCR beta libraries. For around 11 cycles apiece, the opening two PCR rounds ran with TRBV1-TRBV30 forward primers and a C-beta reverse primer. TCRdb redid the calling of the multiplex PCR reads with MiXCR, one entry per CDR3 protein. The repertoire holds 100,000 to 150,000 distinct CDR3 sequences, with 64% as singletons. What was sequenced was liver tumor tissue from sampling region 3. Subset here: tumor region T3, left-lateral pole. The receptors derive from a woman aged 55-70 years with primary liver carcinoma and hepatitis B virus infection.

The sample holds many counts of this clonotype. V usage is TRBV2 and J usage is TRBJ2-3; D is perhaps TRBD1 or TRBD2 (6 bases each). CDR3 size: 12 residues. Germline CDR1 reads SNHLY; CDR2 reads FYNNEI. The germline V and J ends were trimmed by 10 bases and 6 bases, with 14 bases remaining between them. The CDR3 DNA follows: TGTGCCACAAGGGGGGCCGCGGATACGCAGTATTTT. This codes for CATRGAADTQYF.

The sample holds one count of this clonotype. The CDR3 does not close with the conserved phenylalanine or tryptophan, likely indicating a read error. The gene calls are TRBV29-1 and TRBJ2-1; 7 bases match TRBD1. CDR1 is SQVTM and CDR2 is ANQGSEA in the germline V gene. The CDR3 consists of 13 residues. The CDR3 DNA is TGTAGCGTCGAACAGGGGTACGTGGGTGAGCAGTTCCTC. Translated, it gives CSVEQGYVGEQFL.

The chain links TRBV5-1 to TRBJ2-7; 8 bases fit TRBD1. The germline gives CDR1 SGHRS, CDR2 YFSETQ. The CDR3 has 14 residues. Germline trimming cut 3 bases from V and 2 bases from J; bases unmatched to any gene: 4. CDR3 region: CASSSGQEPYEQYF. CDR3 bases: TGCGCCAGCAGCTCGGGACAGGAACCCTACGAGCAGTACTTC. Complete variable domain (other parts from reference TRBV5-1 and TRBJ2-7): KAGVTQTPRYLIKTRGQQVTLSCSPISGHRSVSWYQQTPGQGLQFLFEYFSETQRNKGNFPGRFSGRQFSNSRSEMNVSTLELGDSALYLCASSSGQEPYEQYFGPGTRLTVT.

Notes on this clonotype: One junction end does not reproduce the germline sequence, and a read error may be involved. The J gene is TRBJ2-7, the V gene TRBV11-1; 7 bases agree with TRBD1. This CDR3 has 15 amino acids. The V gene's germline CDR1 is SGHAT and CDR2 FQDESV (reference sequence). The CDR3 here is CASSYLQGSSYEQYF. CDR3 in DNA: TGCGCCAGCAGCTACCTACAGGGGTCATCCTACGAGCAGTACTTC.

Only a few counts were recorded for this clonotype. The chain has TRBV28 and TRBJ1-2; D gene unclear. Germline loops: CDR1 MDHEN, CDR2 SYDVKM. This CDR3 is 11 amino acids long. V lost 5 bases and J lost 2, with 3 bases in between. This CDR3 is CASSRNYGYTF. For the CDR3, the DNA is TGTGCCAGCAGTAGGAACTATGGCTACACCTTC.

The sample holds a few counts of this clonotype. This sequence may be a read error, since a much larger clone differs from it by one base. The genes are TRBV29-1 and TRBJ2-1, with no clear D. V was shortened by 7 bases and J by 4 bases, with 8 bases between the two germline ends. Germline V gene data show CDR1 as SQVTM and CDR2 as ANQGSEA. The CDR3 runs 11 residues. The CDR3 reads CSAARYNEQFF. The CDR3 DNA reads TGCAGCGCTGCCAGGTACAATGAGCAGTTCTTC.

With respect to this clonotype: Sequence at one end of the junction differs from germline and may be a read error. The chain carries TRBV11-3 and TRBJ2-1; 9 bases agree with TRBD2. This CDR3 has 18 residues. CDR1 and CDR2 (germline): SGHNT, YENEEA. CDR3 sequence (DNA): TGTGCCAGCAGCTTAGGTCAAGGCGGGAGGGCCGACTACGATGAGCAGTTCTTT. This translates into CASSLGQGGRADYDEQFF.

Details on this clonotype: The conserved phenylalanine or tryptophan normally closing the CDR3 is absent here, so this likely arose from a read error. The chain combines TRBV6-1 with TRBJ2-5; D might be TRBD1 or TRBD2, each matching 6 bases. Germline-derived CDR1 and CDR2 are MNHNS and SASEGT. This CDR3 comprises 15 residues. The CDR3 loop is CSSSARGDFLETQYY. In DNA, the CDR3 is TGTAGCAGCAGTGCAAGGGGGGACTTCTTGGAGACCCAGTACTAC.

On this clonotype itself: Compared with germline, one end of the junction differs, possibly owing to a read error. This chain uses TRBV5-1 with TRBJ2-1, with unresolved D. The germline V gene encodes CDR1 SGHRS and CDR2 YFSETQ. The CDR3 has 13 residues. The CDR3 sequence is CANSPLQRNEQFF. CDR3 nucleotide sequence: TGCGCCAACAGCCCTCTACAGCGCAATGAGCAGTTCTTC. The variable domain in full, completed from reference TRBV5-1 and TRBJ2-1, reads KAGVTQTPRYLIKTRGQQVTLSCSPISGHRSVSWYQQTPGQGLQFLFEYFSETQRNKGNFPGRFSGRQFSNSRSEMNVSTLELGDSALYLCANSPLQRNEQFFGPGTRLTVL.

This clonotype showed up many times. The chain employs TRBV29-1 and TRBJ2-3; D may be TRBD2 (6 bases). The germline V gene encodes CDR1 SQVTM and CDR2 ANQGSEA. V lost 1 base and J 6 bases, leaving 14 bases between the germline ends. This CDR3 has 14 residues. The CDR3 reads CSVEGGREADTQYF. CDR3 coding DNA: TGCAGCGTTGAAGGAGGAAGGGAGGCTGATACGCAGTATTTT.

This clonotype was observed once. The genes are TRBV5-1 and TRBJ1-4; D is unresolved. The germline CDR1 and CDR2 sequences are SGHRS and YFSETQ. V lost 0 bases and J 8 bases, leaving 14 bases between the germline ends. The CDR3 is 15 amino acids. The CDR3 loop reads CASSLEGGSWEKLFF. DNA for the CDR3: TGCGCCAGCAGCTTGGAGGGCGGCTCTTGGGAAAAACTGTTTTTT.

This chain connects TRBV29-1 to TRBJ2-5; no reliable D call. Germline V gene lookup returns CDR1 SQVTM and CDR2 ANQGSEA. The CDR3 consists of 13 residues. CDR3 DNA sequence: TGCATCGCACCCCTTCTTGGTAGAGAGACCCAGTACTTC. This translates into CIAPLLGRETQYF.

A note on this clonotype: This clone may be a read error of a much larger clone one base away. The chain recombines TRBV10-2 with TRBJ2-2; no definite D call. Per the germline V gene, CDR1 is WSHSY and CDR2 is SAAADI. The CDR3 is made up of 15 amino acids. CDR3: CASTDPTGRTRELFF. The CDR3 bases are TGCGCCAGCACAGACCCGACTGGGCGCACCAGGGAGCTGTTTTTT.

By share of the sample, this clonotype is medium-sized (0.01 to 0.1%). In nucleotides, the CDR3 is TGTGCCAGCAGCTTGAGAGTGGACGGGGAAGCTTTCTTT. Its translation: CASSLRVDGEAFF. The rearrangement joins TRBV11-2 to TRBJ1-1; no clear D gene. There are 13 residues in the CDR3. Trimming left V 3 bases short and J 8 bases short, with 13 bases between. Germline lookup yields CDR1 SGHAT and CDR2 FQNNGV.

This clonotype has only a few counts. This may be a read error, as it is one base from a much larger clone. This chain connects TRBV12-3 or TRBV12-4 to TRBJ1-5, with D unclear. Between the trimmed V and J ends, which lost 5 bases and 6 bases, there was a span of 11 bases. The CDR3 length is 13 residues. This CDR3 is CASSPPVGQPQHF. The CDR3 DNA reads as TGTGCCAGCAGTCCCCCAGTGGGTCAGCCCCAGCATTTT.

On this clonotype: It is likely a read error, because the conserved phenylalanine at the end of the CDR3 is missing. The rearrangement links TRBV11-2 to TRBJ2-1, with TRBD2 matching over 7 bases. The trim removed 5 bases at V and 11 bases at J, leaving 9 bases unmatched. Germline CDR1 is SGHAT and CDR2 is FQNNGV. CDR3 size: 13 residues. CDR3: CASSLGGTGKQFL. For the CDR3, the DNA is TGTGCCAGCAGCCTGGGGGGGACCGGTAAGCAGTTCTTA.

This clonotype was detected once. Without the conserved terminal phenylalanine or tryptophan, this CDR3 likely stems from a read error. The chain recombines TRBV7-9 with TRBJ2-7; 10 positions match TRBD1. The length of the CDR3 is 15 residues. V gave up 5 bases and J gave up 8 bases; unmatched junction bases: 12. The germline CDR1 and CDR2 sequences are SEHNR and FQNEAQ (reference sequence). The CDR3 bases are TGTGCCAGCAGCCCTGACAGGGGGCACTCGGACAAGCAGTACCTC. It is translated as CASSPDRGHSDKQYL.

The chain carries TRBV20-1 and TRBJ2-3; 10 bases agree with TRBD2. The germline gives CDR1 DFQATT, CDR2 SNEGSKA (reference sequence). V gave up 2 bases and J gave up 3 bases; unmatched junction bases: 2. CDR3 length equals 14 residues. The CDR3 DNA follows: TGCAGTGCTAGAACGGGACTAGCGACAGATACGCAGTATTTT. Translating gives CSARTGLATDTQYF.

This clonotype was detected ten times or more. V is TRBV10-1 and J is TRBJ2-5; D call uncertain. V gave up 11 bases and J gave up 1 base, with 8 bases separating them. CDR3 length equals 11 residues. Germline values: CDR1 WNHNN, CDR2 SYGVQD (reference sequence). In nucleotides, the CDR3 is TGCGCCTTGGTGATCCAAGAGACCCAGTACTTC. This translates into CALVIQETQYF.

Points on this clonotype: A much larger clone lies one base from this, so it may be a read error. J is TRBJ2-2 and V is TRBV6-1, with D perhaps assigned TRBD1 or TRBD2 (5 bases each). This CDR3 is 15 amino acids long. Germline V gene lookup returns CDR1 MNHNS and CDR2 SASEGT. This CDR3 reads CASSYGATNTVELFF. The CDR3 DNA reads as TGTGCCAGCAGTTACGGGGCAACGAACACCGTGGAGCTGTTTTTT.

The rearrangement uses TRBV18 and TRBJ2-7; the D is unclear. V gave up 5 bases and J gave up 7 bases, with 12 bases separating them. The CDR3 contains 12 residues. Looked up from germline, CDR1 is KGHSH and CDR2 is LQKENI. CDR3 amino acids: CASSSTLWEQYF. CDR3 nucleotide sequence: TGTGCCAGCTCATCCACTTTGTGGGAGCAGTACTTC.

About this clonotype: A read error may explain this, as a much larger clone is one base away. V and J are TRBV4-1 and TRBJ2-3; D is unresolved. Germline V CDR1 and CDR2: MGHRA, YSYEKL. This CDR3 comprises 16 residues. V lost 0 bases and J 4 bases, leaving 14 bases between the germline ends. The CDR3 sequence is CASSQDWPIPSDTQYF. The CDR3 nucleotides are TGCGCCAGCAGCCAAGATTGGCCTATTCCCTCAGATACGCAGTATTTT.

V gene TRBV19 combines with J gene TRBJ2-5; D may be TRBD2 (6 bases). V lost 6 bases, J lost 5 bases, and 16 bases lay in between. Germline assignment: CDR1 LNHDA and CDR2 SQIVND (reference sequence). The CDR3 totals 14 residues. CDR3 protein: CASSGGAGWETQYF. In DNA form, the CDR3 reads TGTGCCAGTAGCGGAGGGGCAGGGTGGGAGACCCAGTACTTC.

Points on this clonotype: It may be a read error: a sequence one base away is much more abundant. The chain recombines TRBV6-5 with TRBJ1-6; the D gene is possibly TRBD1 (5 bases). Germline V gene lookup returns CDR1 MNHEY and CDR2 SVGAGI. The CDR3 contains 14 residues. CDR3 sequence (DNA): TGTGCCAGCAGCCTGGGACGGTATAATTCACACCTCCACTTT. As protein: CASSLGRYNSHLHF.

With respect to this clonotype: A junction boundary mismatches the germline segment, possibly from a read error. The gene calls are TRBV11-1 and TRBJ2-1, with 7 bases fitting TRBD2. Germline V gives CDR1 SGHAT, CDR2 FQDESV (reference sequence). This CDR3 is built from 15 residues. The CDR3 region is CASSLGRATYNEQFF. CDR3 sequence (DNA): TGTGCCAGTAGCTTAGGGAGGGCGACCTACAATGAGCAGTTCTTC.

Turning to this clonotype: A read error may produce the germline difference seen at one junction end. In DNA, the CDR3 is TGTACCAGCAGCTTAGATACGTGGGGCGAGCAGTTCTTC. This codes for CTSSLDTWGEQFF. The chain combines TRBV11-3 with TRBJ2-1, with TRBD1 as a possible D gene (5 bases). In germline, CDR1 is SGHNT, CDR2 YENEEA. The CDR3 loop spans 13 amino acids. Complete variable domain (other parts from reference TRBV11-3 and TRBJ2-1): EAGVVQSPRYKIIEKKQPVAFWCNPISGHNTLYWYLQNLGQGPELLIRYENEEAVDDSQLPKDRFSAERLKGVDSTLKIQPAELGDSAVYLCTSSLDTWGEQFFGPGTRLTVL.

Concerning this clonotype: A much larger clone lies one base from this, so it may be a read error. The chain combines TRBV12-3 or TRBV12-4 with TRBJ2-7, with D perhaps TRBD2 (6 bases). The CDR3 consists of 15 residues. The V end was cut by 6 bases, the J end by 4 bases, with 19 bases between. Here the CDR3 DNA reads TGTGCCAGCAGCCCCTCTGGCGGGATGTGGTACGAGCAGTACTTC. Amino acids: CASSPSGGMWYEQYF.

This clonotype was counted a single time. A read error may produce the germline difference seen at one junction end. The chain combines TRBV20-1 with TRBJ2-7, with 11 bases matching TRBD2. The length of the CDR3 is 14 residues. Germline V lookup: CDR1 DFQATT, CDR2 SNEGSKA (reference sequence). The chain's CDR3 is CNAQVAGGIYEQYF. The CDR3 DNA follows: TGCAATGCTCAAGTAGCGGGAGGGATCTACGAGCAGTACTTC.

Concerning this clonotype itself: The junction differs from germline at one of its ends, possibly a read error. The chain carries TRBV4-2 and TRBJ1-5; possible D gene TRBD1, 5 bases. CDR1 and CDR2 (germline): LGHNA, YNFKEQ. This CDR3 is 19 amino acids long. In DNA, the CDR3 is TGTGCCGGCAGCCAGATAGCTGGAAAACAGGATTCTAGCAATCAGCCCCAGCATTTT. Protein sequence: CAGSQIAGKQDSSNQPQHF.